This TCR beta chain appears in the sequencing data of a study of blood T cell repertoires in COVID-19 (dated by TCRdb to 2020 to 2022). Study-wide context: Samples from collaborators originated in the United States, Italy and Spain and spanned both the acute and convalescent phases of COVID-19. The prospective study material was composed of cDNA or gDNA derived from T cells, B-cell-depleted T cells, or PBMCs. The dataset comprised deeply sampled blood TCRbeta repertoires from subjects exposed to, actively infected with, or recovered from COVID-19. The repertoires were released in a freely available public database meant as a resource for research on the immune response to SARS-CoV-2. The samples were drawn from two sources: the first 160 participants of the ongoing ImmuneRACE study, and fewer than 1,500 subjects contributed by 6 global collaborators. A de-identified subject ID, COVID-19 status, age in years and sex were almost always included in the sample metadata. HLA class I and class II types, where available, came from metadata supplied by the sample provider rather than from assay-based typing.

Each collaborating institution followed its own protocols to collect whole blood in K2EDTA tubes. Collaborator samples were shipped for TCRbeta analysis as frozen whole blood, isolated PBMCs, or DNA extracted from either sample type. Comments on this clone: The clone's antigen remains unknown. No per-base quality is available; no much larger clone lies one base away.

CDR3 length: 15 amino acids, cysteine to phenylalanine. CDR3 DNA only is kept here, 45 bases in frame from base 1. As encoded in the germline V gene (reference sequence), CDR1 is LNHNV while CDR2 is YYDKDF. V is cut by 3 bases and J by 2 bases, and the space between the germline ends is 10 bases. The study at large found these results: The amount of clinical and demographic metadata varied by source and participant and was provided uncurated.

TCRbeta CDR3 regions were amplified from genomic DNA by means of the immunoSEQ Assay, a bias-controlled multiplex PCR. As for how the authors treated the data: Nucleated cell counts per sample were estimated from amplification of reference gene primers within the assay. Sequence reads were collapsed and filtered to measure the absolute abundance of every unique TCRbeta CDR3 rearrangement. For each sample, productive Simpson clonality was calculated by taking the square root of Simpson's diversity index across productive rearrangements. Not all clones reach the TCRdb copy of this immuneACCESS table, which keeps in-frame sequences only. Checked studies attribute under half of the gap to unresolved V genes and leave the rest unexplained. V, J and clone size are taken as reported in that table, and D and trimming were inferred from the DNA itself. The sample profile shows 150,000 or so clones; 82% of them were found once. In total, the top ten clones hold 13% to 15% of the sample.

Sequenced material: peripheral blood. Here the chain combines TRBV15 and TRBJ1-4, with TRBD1 tentatively as D gene (5 bases match). The TCR was taken from a human donor with acute or convalescent COVID-19. The donor label of this sample is uncertain. The DNA reads as follows: TGTGCCACCAGCAGGGCCGACAGCACTAATGAAAAACTGTTTTTT. Translated, this is CATSRADSTNEKLFF.